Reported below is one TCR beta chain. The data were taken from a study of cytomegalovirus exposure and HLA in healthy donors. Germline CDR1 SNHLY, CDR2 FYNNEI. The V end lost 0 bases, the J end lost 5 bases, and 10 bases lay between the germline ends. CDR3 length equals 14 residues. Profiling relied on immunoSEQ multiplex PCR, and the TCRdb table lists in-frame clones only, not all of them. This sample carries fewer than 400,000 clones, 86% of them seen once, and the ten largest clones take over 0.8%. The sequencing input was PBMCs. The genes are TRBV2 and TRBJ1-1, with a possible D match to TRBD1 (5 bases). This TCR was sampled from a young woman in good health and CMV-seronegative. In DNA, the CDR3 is TGTGCCAGCAGTGAAGCGGGGGGATGGACTGAAGCTTTCTTT. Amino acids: CASSEAGGWTEAFF.